This T cell receptor beta chain originates from a study of blood T cell repertoires in COVID-19. The overall study: Collection of acute and convalescent COVID-19 samples took place in the United States, Italy and Spain. Sample material is recorded as cDNA or gDNA derived from T cells, B-cell-depleted T cells, or PBMCs.

In the original workflow: Reference gene primers were amplified, and this amplification served to estimate nucleated cell counts. Only in-frame clones appear in the TCRdb table, and some are missing; sequencing was by immunoSEQ multiplex PCR. V, J and clone size are those of that table, while D and trimming were read from the DNA. The sample yields approximately 130,000 clones, 85% seen once. The CDR3 totals 12 residues. Germline CDR1 ENHRY, CDR2 SYGVKD. V dropped 8 bases and J dropped 1 base, with 6 bases sitting between them. This rearrangement joins TRBV10-3 to TRBJ1-3; D remains unclear. This receptor was obtained from a human donor in a cohort sampled during active COVID-19. Sequencing was done on a sample of peripheral blood. Here the CDR3 reads CAIEGSGNTIYF. In DNA, the CDR3 is TGTGCCATCGAGGGTTCTGGAAACACCATATATTTT.